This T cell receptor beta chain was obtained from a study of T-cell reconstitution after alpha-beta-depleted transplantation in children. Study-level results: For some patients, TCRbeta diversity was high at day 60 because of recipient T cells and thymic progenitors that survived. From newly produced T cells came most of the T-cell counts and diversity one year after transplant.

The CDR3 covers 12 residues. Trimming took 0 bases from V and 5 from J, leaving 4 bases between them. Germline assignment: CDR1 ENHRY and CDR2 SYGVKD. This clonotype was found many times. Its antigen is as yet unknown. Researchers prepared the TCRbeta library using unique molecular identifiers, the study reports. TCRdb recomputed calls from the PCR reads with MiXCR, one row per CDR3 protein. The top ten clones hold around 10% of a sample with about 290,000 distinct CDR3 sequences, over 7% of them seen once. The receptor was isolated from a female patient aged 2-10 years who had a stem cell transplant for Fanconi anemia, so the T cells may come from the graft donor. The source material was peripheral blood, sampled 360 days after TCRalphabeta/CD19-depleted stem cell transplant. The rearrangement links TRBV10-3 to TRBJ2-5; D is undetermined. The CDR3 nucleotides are TGTGCCATCAGTGAGTCTACCGAGACCCAGTACTTC. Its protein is CAISESTETQYF.